The 14 T cell receptor beta chains presented below share a single source sample, sequenced in a study of PD-1 blockade in classical Hodgkin lymphoma. With no exception, relapse followed autologous stem cell transplantation in all patients, and brentuximab vedotin exposure varied. By magnetic negative selection, CD4+ T cells were purified from thawed PBMCs. Using immunoSEQ multiplex PCR, the repertoire was profiled, and TCRdb retains in-frame clones only, with some absent. Among 30,000 to 35,000 clones listed, 80% to 95% were seen once. The sample here was CD4+ T cells from blood, taken at baseline. Receptor source: a human donor with classical Hodgkin lymphoma.

V gene TRBV30 combines with J gene TRBJ1-3; D may be TRBD1 (6 bases). This CDR3 is built from 14 residues. Trimming removed 5 bases at V and 0 bases at J, with 11 bases between. Germline V lookup: CDR1 GTSNPN, CDR2 SVGIG (reference sequence). This CDR3 is CAWDTGYSGNTIYF. CDR3 bases: TGTGCCTGGGACACAGGGTACTCTGGAAACACCATATATTTT.

The CDR3 coding sequence is TGTGCCAGCAGTGACTCAGCGGGAGGGCCGTGGGAGACCCAGTACTTC. This sequence encodes CASSDSAGGPWETQYF. J is TRBJ2-5 and V is TRBV2, with 10 bases lining up with TRBD2. Trimming removed 3 bases from V and 5 bases from J; junction bases left unmatched: 9. This CDR3 has 16 amino acids. In germline, CDR1 is SNHLY, CDR2 FYNNEI.

The gene calls are TRBV5-4 and TRBJ2-3; maybe TRBD1 (5 bases). With 5 bases removed from V and 1 base from J, the gap between germline ends came to 17 bases. The CDR3 covers 16 residues. Germline V gene data show CDR1 as SGHNT and CDR2 as YYREEE (reference sequence). The CDR3 here is CASSPLGQPGTDTQYF. The CDR3, as DNA: TGTGCCAGCAGTCCCTTGGGGCAGCCTGGCACAGATACGCAGTATTTT. Drawing the rest from reference TRBV5-4 and TRBJ2-3, the complete variable domain is ETGVTQSPTHLIKTRGQQVTLRCSSQSGHNTVSWYQQALGQGPQFIFQYYREEENGRGNFPPRFSGLQFPNYSSELNVNALELDDSALYLCASSPLGQPGTDTQYFGPGTRLTVL.

The gene calls are TRBV5-1 and TRBJ1-3, with D possibly matching TRBD1 (5 bases). CDR3 length: 13 amino acids. Germline loops: CDR1 SGHRS, CDR2 YFSETQ. V was pared by 0 bases and J by 6 bases, with 7 bases between. In nucleotides, the CDR3 is TGCGCCAGCAGCTTGGGGGGCGAAAACACCATATATTTT. It translates to CASSLGGENTIYF.

The J gene is TRBJ2-1, the V gene TRBV6-6; 8 nucleotides agree with TRBD2. The V gene's germline CDR1 is MNHNY and CDR2 SVGAGI (reference sequence). After removal of 7 bases from V and 6 bases from J, the junction contained 5 bases not matched to a gene. The CDR3 has 13 amino acids. The CDR3 sequence: CASNRGGINEQFF. The CDR3 DNA sequence: TGTGCCAGCAATCGGGGGGGAATCAATGAGCAGTTCTTC.

For this clone: Here the CDR3 omits its conserved ending phenylalanine or tryptophan, so a read error is the likely source. No DNA is shown, since the ends of the CDR3 on it are uncertain; the CDR3 is the one TCRdb lists. The chain has TRBV21-1 and TRBJ2-7; the listed D gene, TRBD2, was not tested against the DNA. TRBV21-1 is designated a pseudogene. The CDR3 is 9 residues long, ends included. CDR3 sequence reads: CASSTLGVD.

The chain couples TRBV27 to TRBJ2-3; perhaps TRBD2 as D (6 bases). The CDR3 sequence is 13 residues long. CDR1 and CDR2 from the germline V gene are MNHEY and SMNVEV (reference sequence). V lost 6 bases to trimming and J lost 5 bases, with 12 bases between them. Here the CDR3 reads CASSRRDGDTQYF. For the CDR3, the DNA is TGTGCCAGCAGCCGGCGGGACGGAGATACGCAGTATTTT.

The chain recombines TRBV6-5 with TRBJ2-7; a possible D gene is TRBD2 (5 bases). Germline CDR1 is MNHEY and CDR2 is SVGAGI. Between the trimmed V and J ends, which lost 6 bases and 1 base, there was a span of 13 bases. The CDR3 runs 14 residues. The CDR3 DNA reads TGTGCCAGCAGGCCCTTATCGGGATCCTACGAGCAGTACTTC. This translates into CASRPLSGSYEQYF.

The genes are TRBV28 and TRBJ2-1, with TRBD2 matching over 11 bases. With 6 bases clipped from V and 6 bases from J, the junction kept 16 bases outside the gene matches. The CDR3 is made up of 18 amino acids. Germline CDR1 and CDR2: MDHEN and SYDVKM. CDR3 sequence reads: CASRPNTGLAGGVNEQFF. In nucleotides, the CDR3 is TGTGCCAGCAGGCCAAACACCGGGCTAGCGGGAGGAGTCAATGAGCAGTTCTTC.

This clone has a single count. The chain combines TRBV7-2 with TRBJ2-5, with 15 bases that match TRBD2. V shed 1 base, J shed 4 bases, and the junction held 7 bases outside the gene matches. Germline V lookup: CDR1 SGHTA, CDR2 FQGNSA. The CDR3 sequence is 18 residues long. CDR3 coding DNA: TGTGCCAGCAGCTTAGGGACTAGCGGGAGGGAGGGAAGAGAGACCCAGTACTTC. This gives the protein CASSLGTSGREGRETQYF.

The rearrangement links TRBV7-2 to TRBJ2-7; TRBD2 matches at 12 bases. In germline, CDR1 is SGHTA, CDR2 FQGNSA. This CDR3 is 16 amino acids long. After removal of 2 bases from V and 0 bases from J, the junction contained 2 bases not matched to a gene. The CDR3 loop is CASSLSSGRVSYEQYF. The CDR3, as DNA: TGTGCCAGCAGCTTATCTAGCGGGAGGGTCTCCTACGAGCAGTACTTC.

DNA for the CDR3: TGTGCCTGGAGTGTTGGGTACGAGCAGTACTTC. Protein: CAWSVGYEQYF. The rearrangement joins TRBV30 to TRBJ2-7; no reliable D call. CDR1 and CDR2 from the germline V gene are GTSNPN and SVGIG (reference sequence). V dropped 0 bases and J dropped 4 bases, with 4 bases sitting between them. The CDR3 sequence is 11 residues long. The entire variable domain, with the rest obtained from reference TRBV30 and TRBJ2-7, is as follows: SQTIHQWPATLVQPVGSPLSLECTVEGTSNPNLYWYRQAAGRGLQLLFYSVGIGQISSEVPQNLSASRPQDRQFILSSKKLLLSDSGFYLCAWSVGYEQYFGPGTRLTVT.

The CDR3 DNA reads TGTGCCAGCAGTGAACGGGGGGTTAGTGGCTACACCTTC. The encoded protein is CASSERGVSGYTF. This rearrangement joins TRBV6-1 to TRBJ1-2; D possibly corresponds to TRBD1 (5 bases). CDR3 length: 13 residues. The ends were cut back, 2 bases at V and 7 bases at J, with 11 bases in the middle. The germline gives CDR1 MNHNS, CDR2 SASEGT.

J is TRBJ2-7 and V is TRBV5-1; D tentatively fits TRBD1 or TRBD2 (5 bases each). Per germline, CDR1 SGHRS and CDR2 YFSETQ. The V and J ends lost 0 bases and 0 bases respectively, with 13 bases between them. The CDR3 covers 16 residues. CDR3: CASSLGGRPSSYEQYF. DNA of the CDR3: TGCGCCAGCAGCTTGGGGGGGAGACCCAGCTCCTACGAGCAGTACTTC.